This TCR beta chain was observed in a study of blood T cell repertoires in COVID-19. About the research overall: T cells, B-cell-depleted T cells, or PBMCs provided the cDNA or gDNA that served as material.

Original processing methods: Scientists estimated how many nucleated cells there were by amplifying reference gene primers. Some clones are missing from TCRdb's copy, which holds only in-frame ones; the method was immunoSEQ multiplex PCR. The D gene and trimming were derived from the DNA, and the V and J assignments and clone size from that table. The sample lists 180,000 or so clones; around four fifths were seen once. Sequenced sample: PBMCs or T cells enriched from blood (not recorded which). This TCR was sampled from a woman aged 55-70 years who had recovered from COVID-19.

The CDR3 DNA reads TGCAGCGTTGAAGGGACAGGGGGCAAAGCTAACTATGGCTACACCTTC. Encoded protein: CSVEGTGGKANYGYTF. The chain couples TRBV29-1 to TRBJ1-2; 11 bases match TRBD1. The CDR3 totals 16 residues. The germline CDR1 and CDR2 sequences are SQVTM and ANQGSEA. Unmatched junction bases numbered 4, after V lost 1 base and J lost 0 bases.